The 17 T cell receptor beta chains listed next were all sequenced from one sample in a study of T-cell memory formation after mild COVID-19. TCRdb used MiXCR to reprocess the 5' RACE reads, holding one entry per CDR3 protein. This sample yields 450,000 or so distinct CDR3 sequences, of which 20% to 25% are seen a single time; around an eighth belongs to the top ten. The sample taken for sequencing was PBMCs or a T cell subset sorted from them (not recorded which). Every receptor here comes from an adult woman who had mild COVID-19 (a few samples of this study predate the infection). Cell type and time point are not known.

The chain couples TRBV11-1 to TRBJ2-2; D remains unclear. Trimming took 9 bases from V and 6 from J, leaving 11 bases between them. This CDR3 comprises 12 residues. Germline-derived CDR1 and CDR2 are SGHAT and FQDESV (reference sequence). This chain's CDR3 is CASTHRAGELFF. CDR3 nucleotide sequence: TGTGCCAGTACACACCGGGCCGGGGAGCTGTTTTTT. The whole variable domain, filled in from reference TRBV11-1 and TRBJ2-2, reads EAEVAQSPRYKITEKSQAVAFWCDPISGHATLYWYRQILGQGPELLVQFQDESVVDDSQLPKDRFSAERLKGVDSTLKIQPAELGDSAMYLCASTHRAGELFFGEGSRLTVL.

This clonotype was recorded many times. The chain employs TRBV20-1 and TRBJ2-3; TRBD1 might be the D (6 bases). Trimming removed 2 bases from V and 0 bases from J, with 12 bases in between. The CDR3 extends over 15 amino acids. Per germline, CDR1 DFQATT and CDR2 SNEGSKA (reference sequence). Here the CDR3 reads CSARRPTGSTDTQYF. Here the CDR3 DNA reads TGCAGTGCTAGACGTCCCACAGGGAGCACAGATACGCAGTATTTT.

This sequence joins TRBV4-1 and TRBJ1-1; D ambiguous. The CDR3 sequence is 15 residues long. V was shortened by 5 bases and J by 0 bases, with 13 bases between the two germline ends. The germline V gene has CDR1 MGHRA and CDR2 YSYEKL. CDR3 DNA: TGCGCCAGCAGCAGGCGAGTCGAAATGAACACTGAAGCTTTCTTT. Its translation: CASSRRVEMNTEAFF.

The CDR3 coding sequence is TGTGCCACCACGGGACAGGGGATCCCTGGGGCCAACGTCCTGACTTTC. This translates into CATTGQGIPGANVLTF. The V gene is TRBV19, the J gene TRBJ2-6; 10 bases map to TRBD1. J lost 2 bases, V lost 10 bases, and 8 bases had no gene match. Germline values: CDR1 LNHDA, CDR2 SQIVND (reference sequence). The CDR3 is 16 residues long. Full variable domain (outside the CDR3, taken from reference TRBV19 and TRBJ2-6): DGGITQSPKYLFRKEGQNVTLSCEQNLNHDAMYWYRQDPGQGLRLIYYSQIVNDFQKGDIAEGYSVSREKKESFPLTVTSAQKNPTAFYLCATTGQGIPGANVLTFGAGSRLTVL.

The count of this clonotype is one. The chain is built from TRBV5-1 and TRBJ1-1; 8 bases fit TRBD1. With V trimmed by 6 bases and J by 4 bases, 8 bases remained unmatched. The V gene's germline CDR1 is SGHRS and CDR2 YFSETQ. The CDR3 extends over 14 amino acids. DNA for the CDR3: TGCGCCAGCATCCAGGGGGCGCGCTTCACTGAAGCTTTCTTT. Translated: CASIQGARFTEAFF.

The rearrangement uses TRBV15 and TRBJ2-5; D is uncertain. This CDR3 comprises 13 residues. The V end lost 5 bases, the J end lost 1 base, and 8 bases lay between the germline ends. The germline gives CDR1 LNHNV, CDR2 YYDKDF (reference sequence). In DNA, the CDR3 is TGTGCCACCAGCCCCGAGAGCCAAGAGACCCAGTACTTC. Amino acid sequence: CATSPESQETQYF.

The rearrangement joins TRBV5-1 to TRBJ2-7, with D possibly TRBD1 on 7 matching bases. Trimming stripped 4 bases from V and 3 bases from J, with 20 bases between. CDR3 length equals 16 residues. CDR1 is SGHRS, CDR2 YFSETQ, per germline. This CDR3 is CASSQGGGILNYEQYF. CDR3 DNA: TGCGCCAGCAGCCAAGGAGGGGGCATCCTAAACTACGAGCAGTACTTC.

The chain carries TRBV5-5 and TRBJ2-1; TRBD2 matches at 7 bases. Per the germline V gene, CDR1 is SGHKS and CDR2 is YYEKEE (reference sequence). CDR3 length equals 18 residues. Trimming cost V 0 bases and J 0 bases; bases outside gene matches: 9. This CDR3 is CASSLVPPRGSSYNEQFF. The CDR3 nucleotides are TGTGCCAGCAGCTTGGTGCCCCCGCGGGGGAGCTCCTACAATGAGCAGTTCTTC. Full variable domain (missing parts from reference TRBV5-5 and TRBJ2-1): DAGVTQSPTHLIKTRGQQVTLRCSPISGHKSVSWYQQVLGQGPQFIFQYYEKEERGRGNFPDRFSARQFPNYSSELNVNALLLGDSALYLCASSLVPPRGSSYNEQFFGPGTRLTVL.

This sequence joins TRBV3-1 and TRBJ1-3, with D uncertain. The CDR3 sequence is 12 residues long. Germline V gene sequence: CDR1 LGHDT, CDR2 YNNKEL (reference sequence). Trimming left V 1 base short and J 7 bases short, with 5 bases between. CDR3 region: CASSQVQNTIYF. CDR3 coding DNA: TGTGCCAGCAGCCAAGTTCAGAACACCATATATTTT. Full variable domain (outside the CDR3, taken from reference TRBV3-1 and TRBJ1-3): DTAVSQTPKYLVTQMGNDKSIKCEQNLGHDTMYWYKQDSKKFLKIMFSYNNKELIINETVPNRFSPKSPDKAHLNLHINSLELGDSAVYFCASSQVQNTIYFGEGSWLTVV.

This clonotype showed up just a few times. This sequence joins TRBV3-1 and TRBJ2-5; no clear D gene. This CDR3 comprises 14 residues. Trimming shortened V by 3 bases and J by 1 base, and 9 bases separated the two germline ends. Germline assignment: CDR1 LGHDT and CDR2 YNNKEL (reference sequence). The CDR3 nucleotides are TGTGCCAGCAGCCACACCGCTTTCCAAGAGACCCAGTACTTC. Translated, it gives CASSHTAFQETQYF.

J is TRBJ2-2 and V is TRBV5-1; 9 bases are shared with TRBD2. V gave up 5 bases and J gave up 4 bases; unmatched junction bases: 12. Germline V gene data show CDR1 as SGHRS and CDR2 as YFSETQ. There are 17 residues in the CDR3. This chain's CDR3 is CASSPAGGPGSTGELFF. In DNA, the CDR3 is TGCGCCAGCAGTCCAGCGGGAGGCCCCGGGAGCACCGGGGAGCTGTTTTTT.

A few counts support this clonotype. This chain uses TRBV7-9 with TRBJ1-3; D unresolved. The CDR3 extends over 14 amino acids. Trimming took off 5 bases at V and 2 bases at J, with 10 bases between the two ends. The germline V gene has CDR1 SEHNR and CDR2 FQNEAQ (reference sequence). The CDR3 DNA sequence: TGTGCCAGCAGCACGGGGATTGCTGGAAACACCATATATTTT. It translates to CASSTGIAGNTIYF. The full variable domain, rest sourced from reference TRBV7-9 and TRBJ1-3, is DTGVSQNPRHKITKRGQNVTFRCDPISEHNRLYWYRQTLGQGPEFLTYFQNEAQLEKSRLLSDRFSAERPKGSFSTLEIQRTEQGDSAMYLCASSTGIAGNTIYFGEGSWLTVV.

V is TRBV15 and J is TRBJ2-1; possible D gene TRBD2, 5 bases. Trimming pared 1 base from V and 3 bases from J, leaving 10 bases between. Per germline, CDR1 LNHNV and CDR2 YYDKDF (reference sequence). The CDR3 runs 15 residues. The CDR3 protein is CATSRVRGLYNEQFF. CDR3 bases: TGTGCCACCAGCAGAGTAAGAGGGCTCTACAATGAGCAGTTCTTC.

This clonotype was detected ten times or more. The genes are TRBV5-1 and TRBJ2-2; D may match TRBD1 or TRBD2 (5 bases each). CDR1 and CDR2 from the germline V gene are SGHRS and YFSETQ. Deletions cut 0 bases from V and 4 bases from J, with 13 bases between. The CDR3 totals 16 residues. Here the CDR3 reads CASSLVPGLTTGELFF. As DNA, the CDR3 is TGCGCCAGCAGCTTGGTTCCGGGGCTGACCACCGGGGAGCTGTTTTTT. Combining the CDR3 with reference TRBV5-1 and TRBJ2-2 gives the whole variable domain KAGVTQTPRYLIKTRGQQVTLSCSPISGHRSVSWYQQTPGQGLQFLFEYFSETQRNKGNFPGRFSGRQFSNSRSEMNVSTLELGDSALYLCASSLVPGLTTGELFFGEGSRLTVL.

The rearrangement joins TRBV4-3 to TRBJ2-3; D possibly corresponds to TRBD2 (6 bases). The CDR3 loop spans 17 amino acids. Looked up from germline, CDR1 is LGHNA and CDR2 is YSLEER. The V end lost 3 bases, the J end lost 2 bases, and 18 bases lay between the germline ends. CDR3 in DNA: TGCGCCAGCAGCCATACCTTATTAGGGACTTCCACAGATACGCAGTATTTT. Its translation is CASSHTLLGTSTDTQYF.

This clonotype came up a few times. The J gene is TRBJ2-5, the V gene TRBV12-3 or TRBV12-4; 9 nucleotides match TRBD2. V shed 3 bases and J 3 bases; nucleotides not matched to a gene: 5. The CDR3 extends over 15 amino acids. The CDR3 loop is CASSLLAGYKETQYF. CDR3 in DNA: TGTGCCAGCAGTTTGCTAGCGGGGTATAAAGAGACCCAGTACTTC.

This clonotype has just a few counts. The rearrangement uses TRBV12-3 or TRBV12-4 and TRBJ2-7; D gene unclear. Trimming removed 4 bases from V and 0 bases from J, with 7 bases in between. The CDR3 runs to 13 residues. CDR3 sequence: CASSWARSYEQYF. The DNA for the CDR3 is TGTGCCAGCAGTTGGGCCCGCTCCTACGAGCAGTACTTC.